The 3 T cell receptor beta chains below come from one sample, sequenced in a study of blood T cell repertoires in COVID-19 (TCRdb year 2020). The library was made by the immunoSEQ multiplex PCR assay. TCRdb holds this immuneACCESS table with in-frame rearrangements only. Some clones are missing; in checked studies, unresolved V genes explain under half, and the rest has no known cause. The sample contains 150,000 to 190,000 clones, under 85% of them found a single time. The ten largest clones represent roughly 3.7% of the sample. Sequencing was carried out using peripheral blood. The receptors originated from a woman of 80 years or more with acute or convalescent COVID-19.

The chain carries TRBV3-1 (or the pseudogene TRBV3-2) and TRBJ1-6; possibly TRBD1 for D (6 bases). Deletions cut 4 bases from V and 6 bases from J, with 19 bases between. Germline values: CDR1 LGHDT, CDR2 YNNKEL (reference sequence). The CDR3 runs to 17 residues. CDR3 in amino acids: CASSPFLFGTTNSPLHF. DNA of the CDR3: TGTGCCAGCAGCCCCTTCCTGTTCGGGACAACTAATTCACCCCTCCACTTT.

This chain uses TRBV9 with TRBJ1-1; D unresolved. This CDR3 comprises 16 residues. Germline values: CDR1 SGDLS, CDR2 YYNGEE. V was cut by 6 bases and J by 7 bases, with 25 bases left in between. CDR3 coding DNA: TGTGCCAGCACCGTGGTTCCGGACGGGGAATGGGGTGAAGCTTTCTTT. Protein sequence: CASTVVPDGEWGEAFF.

This chain uses TRBV6-1 with TRBJ2-2, with D unresolved. Looked up from germline, CDR1 is MNHNS and CDR2 is SASEGT. V shed 8 bases and J shed 6 bases, with 19 bases lying between them. The CDR3 is made up of 15 amino acids. The CDR3 nucleotides are TGTGCCAGCCTTAGGTTCCTAGATTTCTCCGGGGAGCTGTTTTTT. Encoded protein: CASLRFLDFSGELFF.